This T cell receptor beta chain was obtained from a study of T-cell reconstitution after alpha-beta-depleted transplantation in children. Study-wide results and caveats: Several hundred expanded graft clones reportedly supplied alpha-beta T cells about two months after transplant. Some patients showed high day-60 TCRbeta diversity, which derived from surviving recipient T cells and thymic progenitors. Fresh T-cell production supplied most of the T-cell counts and diversity seen one year after transplant.

Unique molecular identifiers were used in preparing the TCRbeta library. TCRdb re-called the PCR reads through MiXCR, storing one row per CDR3 protein. The sample comprises more than 200,000 distinct CDR3 sequences, roughly 25% of which are singletons, and roughly 2.6% rests with the top ten. The CDR3 totals 15 residues. The V and J ends lost 4 bases and 3 bases, in that order; junction bases with no gene match: 3. Germline CDR1 is SGHNT and CDR2 is YYREEE (reference sequence). Turning to this clonotype: Its antigen is unidentified.

This chain uses TRBV5-4 with TRBJ2-5; 13 bases match TRBD2. This TCR was sampled from a girl aged 2-10 years with Fanconi anemia, due to receive a stem cell transplant. The sequences come from PBMCs, collected before TCRalphabeta/CD19-depleted stem cell transplant. The CDR3: CASSRGTSGEETQYF. Written as DNA, the CDR3 is TGTGCCAGCAGCCGTGGGACTAGCGGGGAAGAGACCCAGTACTTC.